The sequence of this TCR beta chain was determined in a study of shared clonotypes between healthy human individuals (dated by TCRdb to the early 2020s). Looking at the study overall: The cohort comprised a couple of women and a few men aged 18 to 49 years. For each donor, CD4 naive and CD4 memory were each run on three plates, CD8 naive on two plates, and CD8 memory on one plate. To estimate repertoire size and how much clonotypes are shared between individuals, the study performed deep sequencing of blood TCR repertoires from five healthy adults. Libraries were prepared and TCR repertoires were sequenced by different laboratories using diverse techniques, in order to increase sequencing depth and limit assay-specific biases. Leukapheresis yielded between about 0.94 and 9 billion PBMCs per donor.

Using the deep immunoSEQ assay, multiplex PCR amplified TCR CDR3 regions from genomic DNA. Extracted genomic DNA from each cell subset was spread evenly across all wells of several immunoSEQ 96-well plates, with each plate serving as a replicate. Each replicate PCR for sorted subsets received around 0.2 ug genomic DNA, equal to about 30,000 T cell genomes. Purified libraries were measured with a Qubit 3.0 fluorometer, size-checked on a Bioanalyzer 2100, and measured again with the KAPA Library Quantification kit. A separate single-read 150-cycle Illumina NextSeq 550 flow cell was used to sequence each immunoSEQ 96-well plate. As for the original processing: Because the immunoSEQ output held only junctional sequences and lacked quality scores, the filtering could not match the filtering applied to full-length reads. To assign V/J genes and CDR3, sequences were annotated using PyIR, a Python wrapper for IgBLAST v1.9, with IMGT germline references. Reads were filtered out if the reads had weak V/J assignments (E-value above 1e-6), no CDR3, stop codons, out-of-frame junctions, or ambiguous translated residues. A V3J clonotype was defined by an identical inferred V gene, J gene, and CDR3 amino acid sequence. Percentage overlap between repertoires was calculated by dividing the number of shared unique clonotypes by the size of the smaller repertoire. Repertoire richness was assessed with RTK rarefaction, the Chao1 estimator, and Recon v2.1 estimates of unobserved clonotypes. OLGA was used to compute generation probabilities for all TCRbeta clonotypes that the gDNA method yielded from four donors. TCRdb stores this immuneACCESS table with in-frame sequences only. Part of the clones is absent; in the studies checked, under half of the shortfall reflects unresolved V genes, and no reason is known for the rest. That table supplies the V and J calls and clone size; D and trimming were determined from the DNA. Counted in this sample were roughly 600,000 clones; roughly 98% of them appeared once. 0.25% to 0.35% of the sample belongs to the ten largest clones.

Concerning this clone: Its antigen remains unidentified. No much larger clonotype is one base removed from it; base qualities were not supplied.

The research as a whole found: Naive subsets generally had larger estimated clonotype richness than memory subsets. Compared with non-shared clonotypes, clonotypes shared by all four sorted-subset donors had higher generation probabilities. Because the study included a small number of donors, the genetic and exposure-history diversity represented was limited. Sharing across a handful of donors was observed for about 5% of naive CD4, 3.5% of naive CD8, 2.3% of memory CD4, and about 0.38% of memory CD8 clonotypes. Incomplete sequencing was indicated by rarefaction of sorted-subset datasets, despite the large sequencing depth. Pairwise subsampling indicated that sequencing depth was expected to affect the degree of clonotype sharing among donors. Sampling was limited to blood, and TCR repertoires in tissue likely differ from TCR repertoires in blood.

The CDR3 covers 15 residues, taking in both the cysteine and the phenylalanine. Kept here is only the CDR3 DNA, which spans 45 bases and is read in frame from base 1. CDR1 and CDR2 (MDHEN, SYDVKM) derive from the germline V gene. Compared with germline, V lacks 2 bases and J lacks 3 bases; bases without a gene match: 6. CD8 naive samples were CD45RO-negative cells positively selected for CCR7, giving a CD45RA+CCR7+ population that excluded TemRA cells. The donors were healthy, HIV-negative adults with no recently reported acute infections or vaccinations. Only Caucasian adults living in Nashville, Tennessee, USA were represented among the donors. Blood was collected by leukapheresis, and PBMCs were isolated by Ficoll-Histopaque density gradient centrifugation and then cryopreserved in liquid nitrogen vapor phase. Purity and quantity of every magnetically sorted T cell population were checked by analytical flow cytometry. Genomic DNA was isolated from each sorted fraction and quantified by UV absorbance on a Nanodrop 2000c.

Sequencing input: naive CD8+ T cells sorted from blood. Explained via the paper, the cell subset or site label denotes: CD45RA+CCR7+. This receptor chain uses TRBV28 and TRBJ2-7, and 8 junction bases match TRBD2. The receptor's source is a young man in good health. The CDR3 region has the sequence CASSLQRLAGYEQYF. The sequenced DNA is TGTGCCAGCAGTTTACAGAGGCTAGCGGGCTACGAGCAGTACTTC. The full variable domain, completed from the reference TRBV28 and TRBJ2-7 proteins outside the CDR3, reads DVKVTQSSRYLVKRTGEKVFLECVQDMDHENMFWYRQDPGLGLRLIYFSYDVKMKEKGDIPEGYSVSREKKERFSLILESASTNQTSMYLCASSLQRLAGYEQYFGPGTRLTVT.